This T cell receptor (beta chain) came from a study of shared clonotypes between healthy human individuals. Germline assignment: CDR1 SEHNR and CDR2 FQNEAQ (reference sequence). V dropped 4 bases and J dropped 3 bases, with 13 bases sitting between them. This CDR3 has 14 amino acids. Authors' processing steps: As immunoSEQ supplied junction-only sequences (without quality scores), filtering differed. TCRdb keeps only in-frame clones here, not all; method: immunoSEQ multiplex PCR. V and J calls and clone size come straight from that table; D and trimming were deduced from the DNA. Of some 690,000 clones detected, around 90% appear once; the ten largest clones hold approximately 35%.

The sequenced sample consisted of memory CD8+ T cells from PBMCs. As to subset: CD45RO+ cells pooled with CCR7-negative TemRA cells. This clonotype was sampled from a young man in good health. Some clones in this sample may be carry-over from other donors' samples. The chain employs TRBV7-9 and TRBJ2-7; D may be TRBD2 (5 bases). CDR3 region: CASSSGNRDYEQYF. The CDR3 nucleotides are TGTGCCAGCAGCTCCGGGAACCGGGACTACGAGCAGTACTTC.